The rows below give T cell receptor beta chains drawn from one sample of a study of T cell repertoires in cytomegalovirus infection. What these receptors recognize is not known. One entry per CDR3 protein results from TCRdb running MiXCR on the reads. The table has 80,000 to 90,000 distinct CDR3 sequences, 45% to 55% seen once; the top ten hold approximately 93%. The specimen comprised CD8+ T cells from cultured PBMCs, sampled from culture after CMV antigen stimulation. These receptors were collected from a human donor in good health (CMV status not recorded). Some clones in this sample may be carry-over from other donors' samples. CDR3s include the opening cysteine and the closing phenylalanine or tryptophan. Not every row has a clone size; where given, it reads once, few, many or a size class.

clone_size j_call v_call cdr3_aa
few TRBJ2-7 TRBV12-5 CASGLGGPMYEQYF
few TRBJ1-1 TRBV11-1 CASSSELNTEAFF
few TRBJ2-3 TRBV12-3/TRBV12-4 CASSFPGLAGGTGTDTQYF
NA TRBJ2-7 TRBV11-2 CASSLGTGYGEQYF
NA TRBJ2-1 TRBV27 CASSTGLAGVRVF
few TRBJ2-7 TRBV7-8 CASSFPRIRATKGYEQYF
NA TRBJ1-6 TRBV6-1 CASSEAPTGHNSPLHF
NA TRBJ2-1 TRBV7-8 CASSPGLAIYNEQFF
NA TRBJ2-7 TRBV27 CASSPSKGPLGYEQYF
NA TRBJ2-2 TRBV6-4 CASSDRGNTGELFF
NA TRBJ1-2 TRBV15 CATSRDRTAFNYGYTF
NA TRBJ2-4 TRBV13 CASSLGMAGENIQYF
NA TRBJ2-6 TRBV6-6 CASTPNGGTSGANVLTF
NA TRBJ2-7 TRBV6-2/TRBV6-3 CASSPTTSYEQYF
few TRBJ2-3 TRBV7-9 CASSGPRTGRVSSPHASTDTQYF
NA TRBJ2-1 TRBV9 CASSPSGGAFNEQFF
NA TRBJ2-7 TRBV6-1 CASSSMGAGTYEQYF
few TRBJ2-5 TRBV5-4 CASSFRSAQETQYF
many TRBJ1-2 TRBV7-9 CASTGGLEYGYTF
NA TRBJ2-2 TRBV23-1 CASSQGTGSGELFF
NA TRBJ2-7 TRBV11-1 CASSSFCSYEPYF
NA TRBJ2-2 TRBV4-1 CASSQDWVATDTGELFF